The rows below give T cell receptor beta chains drawn from one sample of a study of shared clonotypes between healthy human individuals. The assay was immunoSEQ multiplex PCR, and TCRdb's table has in-frame clones only and misses some. The data contain about 1.5 million clones, 98% of them seen just once; the ten biggest clones take up 0.4% to 0.45%. The sequencing sample was made of naive CD4+ T cells sorted from blood. These receptors all stem from a man aged 25 to 45 in good health. Both conserved end residues are part of each CDR3. Fields, in order: D gene, V gene, J gene, CDR3 protein. The D gene is left open where the match is weak.

TRBD1,TRBV2,TRBJ2-7,CASSEQGASYEQYF
-,TRBV28,TRBJ1-5,CASSFPHAGANQPQHF
TRBD2,TRBV5-4,TRBJ2-1,CASSFPTSGNNEQFF
TRBD2,TRBV5-4,TRBJ2-7,CASSLVRESDEQYF
TRBD2,TRBV6-1,TRBJ2-7,CASSQLAGVHEQYF
-,TRBV7-9,TRBJ1-5,CASSLADWYSNQPQHF
-,TRBV5-1,TRBJ2-1,CASSLGASHNHNEQFF
-,TRBV10-2,TRBJ1-2,CASSVLGAANYGYTF
TRBD2,TRBV5-1,TRBJ2-1,CASSQTSGAYNEQFF
-,TRBV4-2,TRBJ2-3,CASSLGTSTDTQYF
-,TRBV20-1,TRBJ2-3,CSAAPTDTQYF
-,TRBV28,TRBJ1-1,CASRSMNTEAFF
TRBD2,TRBV10-3,TRBJ2-5,CAISTTGTSPSKTQYF
-,TRBV6-1,TRBJ1-5,CASCWGGSQPQHF
TRBD2,TRBV7-9,TRBJ2-7,CASMQFATASGNDEQYF
TRBD1,TRBV5-1,TRBJ2-7,CASMTGNSYEQYF
-,TRBV29-1,TRBJ2-1,CSVGTSPAPFF
-,TRBV5-1,TRBJ1-2,CASSLTPELDYGYTF
-,TRBV12-2,TRBJ2-7,CASRWGAGGDEQYF
TRBD2,TRBV6-5,TRBJ2-1,CASSYPSGSVNEQFF
-,TRBV11-2,TRBJ2-7,CASSLLRALNYEQYF
TRBD2,TRBV6-1,TRBJ2-1,CASSEPVTSFNEQFF
-,TRBV5-6,TRBJ2-7,CASSSFSGSSYEQYF
-,TRBV19,TRBJ2-1,CASNRGAGSDNEQFF
-,TRBV18,TRBJ2-5,CASSSGGTQYF
-,TRBV7-9,TRBJ2-7,CASSSDGDSPYEQYF
-,TRBV7-2,TRBJ2-7,CASSSLTGANEQYF
-,TRBV4-2,TRBJ2-7,CASSPGGRGGSYEQYF
-,TRBV5-4,TRBJ1-2,CASSLGLDGYTF
TRBD2,TRBV13,TRBJ2-5,CASSLGSGGEETQYF
TRBD1,TRBV19,TRBJ2-7,CASSRPGQGPYEQYF
-,TRBV14,TRBJ2-1,CASSQVAVINEQFF
TRBD2,TRBV2,TRBJ2-1,CASSAEGTSEFF
-,TRBV20-1,TRBJ2-1,CSAREGEVQFF
-,TRBV29-1,TRBJ2-1,CSVDTDSFYNEQFF
-,TRBV2,TRBJ1-2,CASSEALGGAWGGYTF
-,TRBV19,TRBJ2-5,CASSISGVETQYF
-,TRBV30,TRBJ1-5,CAWSARENQPQHF
-,TRBV27,TRBJ2-7,CASSLLATGIGEQYF
-,TRBV18,TRBJ2-6,CASSLGIGGANVLTF
TRBD1,TRBV2,TRBJ2-1,CASSDGTEYNEQFF
-,TRBV20-1,TRBJ2-7,CSASQGFRYF
-,TRBV10-3,TRBJ1-3,CAIGNRVSAGNTIYF
-,TRBV28,TRBJ2-7,CASSLEVGGFPSYEQYF
-,TRBV19,TRBJ2-1,CASSTAGTVGQFF